The T cell receptor (beta chain) under discussion was sequenced for a study of OX40 agonist ivuxolimab in advanced cancers. About the research overall: As their treatment, patients were administered ivuxolimab, an agonistic anti-OX40 (CD134) antibody. Intravenous ivuxolimab was administered to patients every 2 weeks at 0.01 to 10 mg/kg. There were three patients with partial responses, one having hepatocellular carcinoma and two cutaneous melanoma. Findings of the study overall: CD8+ T cells showed, on average, more clonal expansion than CD4+ cells.

As to this clone: Its antigen remains unknown.

CDR1 and CDR2 (germline): ENHRY, SYGVKD. This CDR3 has 16 residues. V lost 3 bases to trimming and J lost 3 bases; unmatched junction nucleotides: 11. Libraries were prepared by immunoSEQ multiplex PCR; TCRdb keeps only in-frame clonotypes and omits some of them. The sample lists over 40,000 clones, approximately 90% occurring once. The sample here was CD4+ or CD8+ T cells sorted from blood, taken in a trial of the OX40 agonist ivuxolimab. V gene TRBV10-3 combines with J gene TRBJ2-7; 7 nucleotides line up with TRBD1. The receptor's source is an adult with an advanced solid tumor such as melanoma, head and neck, liver or kidney cancer. The CDR3 sequence is CAISETRQGKFYEQYF. The CDR3 nucleotides read TGTGCCATCAGTGAAACTCGACAGGGTAAATTCTACGAGCAGTACTTC.